This TCR beta chain was sequenced in a study of regulatory T cells in long-lasting Graves disease. About the study: Graves' disease counted as persistent after over 5 years of antithyroid drugs with positive TSH receptor antibodies.

Building the TCR beta libraries relied on iRepertoire HTBI primers, and CDR3 regions underwent Arm-PCR. MiXCR, applied by TCRdb to the multiplex PCR reads, yields one record per CDR3 protein. The sample has 450,000 or so distinct CDR3 sequences, under 25% seen once. Time point indicated: persistent/refractory GD, antithyroid drugs over 5 years with positive TRAb. Generation of the TCR library employed RNA extracted from PBMCs. The diagnosis of Graves' disease used American Thyroid Association guidelines. Germline-derived CDR1 and CDR2 are SGHRS and YFSETQ. The CDR3 is made up of 14 amino acids. Trimming took off 1 base at V and 3 bases at J, with 11 bases between the two ends.

The sample here was peripheral blood mononuclear cells (PBMCs), taken when the disease was refractory, from a patient treated with antithyroid drugs. This chain connects TRBV5-1 to TRBJ2-7; a weak D match, TRBD2 (5 bases). The sequence was collected from a female donor with Graves disease. The CDR3, as DNA: TGCGCCAGCAGCTTGCGGGAATATAACTACGAGCAGTACTTC. This sequence encodes CASSLREYNYEQYF.